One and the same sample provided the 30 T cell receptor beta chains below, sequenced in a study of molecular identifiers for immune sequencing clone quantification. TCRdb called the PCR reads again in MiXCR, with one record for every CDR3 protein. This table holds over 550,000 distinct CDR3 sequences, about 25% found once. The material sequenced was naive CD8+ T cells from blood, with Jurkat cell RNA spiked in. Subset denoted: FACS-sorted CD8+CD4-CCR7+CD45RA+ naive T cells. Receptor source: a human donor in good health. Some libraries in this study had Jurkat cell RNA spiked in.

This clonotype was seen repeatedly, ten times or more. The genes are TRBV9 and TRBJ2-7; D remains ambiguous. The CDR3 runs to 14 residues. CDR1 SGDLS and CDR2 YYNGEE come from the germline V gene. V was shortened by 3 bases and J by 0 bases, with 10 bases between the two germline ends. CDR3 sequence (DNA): TGTGCCAGCAGCGGTCGCAGTAGCTCCTACGAGCAGTACTTC. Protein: CASSGRSSSYEQYF.

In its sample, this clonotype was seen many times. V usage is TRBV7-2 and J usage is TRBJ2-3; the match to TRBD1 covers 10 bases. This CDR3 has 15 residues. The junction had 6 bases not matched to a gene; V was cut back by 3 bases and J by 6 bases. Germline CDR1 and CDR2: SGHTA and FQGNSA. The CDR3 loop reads CASSLRQGAFDTQYF. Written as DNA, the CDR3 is TGTGCCAGCAGCTTGAGACAGGGGGCTTTTGATACGCAGTATTTT.

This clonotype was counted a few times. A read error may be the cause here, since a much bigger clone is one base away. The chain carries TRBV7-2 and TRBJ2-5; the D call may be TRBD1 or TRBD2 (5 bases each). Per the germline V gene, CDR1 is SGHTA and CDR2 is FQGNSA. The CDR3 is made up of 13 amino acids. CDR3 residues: CASRAGTQEPQYF. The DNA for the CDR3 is TGTGCCAGCAGAGCCGGGACCCAAGAGCCCCAGTACTTC.

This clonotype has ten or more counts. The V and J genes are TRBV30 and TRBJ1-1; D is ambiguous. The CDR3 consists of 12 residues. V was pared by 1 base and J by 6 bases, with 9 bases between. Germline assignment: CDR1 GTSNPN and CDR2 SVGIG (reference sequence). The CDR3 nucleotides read TGTGCCTGGAGTGCCATGGGCGCTGAAGCTTTCTTT. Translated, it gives CAWSAMGAEAFF.

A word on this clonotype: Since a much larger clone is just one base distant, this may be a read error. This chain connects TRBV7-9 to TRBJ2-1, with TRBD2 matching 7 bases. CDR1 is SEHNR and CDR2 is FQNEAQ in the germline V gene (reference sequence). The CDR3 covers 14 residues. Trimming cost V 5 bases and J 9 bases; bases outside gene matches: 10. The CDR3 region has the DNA TGTGCCAGCAGCATAGGGGCGGGAGACGGTGAGCAGTTCTTC. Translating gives CASSIGAGDGEQFF.

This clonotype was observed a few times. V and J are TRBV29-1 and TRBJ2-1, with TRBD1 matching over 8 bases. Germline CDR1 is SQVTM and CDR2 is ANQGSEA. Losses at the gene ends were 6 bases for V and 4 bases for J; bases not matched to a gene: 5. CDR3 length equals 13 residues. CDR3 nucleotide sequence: TGCAGCGTAGGGACAGGAGTATACAATGAGCAGTTCTTC. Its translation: CSVGTGVYNEQFF.

The CDR3 region is CASSRGIKASQETQYF. The CDR3 nucleotides are TGTGCCAGCAGCCGAGGGATCAAAGCCTCCCAAGAGACCCAGTACTTC. The rearrangement uses TRBV11-2 and TRBJ2-5; D may be TRBD2 (5 bases). The CDR3 spans 16 residues. The V gene lost 5 bases and the J gene lost 1 base, with 17 bases spanning the gap. Germline V CDR1 and CDR2: SGHAT, FQNNGV.

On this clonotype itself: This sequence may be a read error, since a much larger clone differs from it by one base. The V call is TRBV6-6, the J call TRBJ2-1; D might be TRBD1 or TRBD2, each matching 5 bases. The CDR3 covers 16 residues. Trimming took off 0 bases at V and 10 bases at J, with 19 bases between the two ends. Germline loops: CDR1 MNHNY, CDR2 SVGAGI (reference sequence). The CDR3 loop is CASSYSTRRQWDEQFF. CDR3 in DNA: TGTGCCAGCAGTTACTCGACCCGGAGGCAATGGGACGAGCAGTTCTTC.

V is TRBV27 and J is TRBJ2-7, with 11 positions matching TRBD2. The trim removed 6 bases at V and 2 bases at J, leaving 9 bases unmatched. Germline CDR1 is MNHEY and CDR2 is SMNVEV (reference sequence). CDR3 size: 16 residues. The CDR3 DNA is TGTGCCAGCAGCCCTCGGGGTAGCGGGGGGGCCTACGAGCAGTACTTC. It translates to CASSPRGSGGAYEQYF.

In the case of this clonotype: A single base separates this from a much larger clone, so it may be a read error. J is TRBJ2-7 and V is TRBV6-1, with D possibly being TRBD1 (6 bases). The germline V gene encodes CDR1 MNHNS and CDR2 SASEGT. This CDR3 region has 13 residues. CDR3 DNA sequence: TGTGTCAGCAGAACAGGGTCGAAGGGCGAGCAGTACTTC. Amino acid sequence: CVSRTGSKGEQYF.

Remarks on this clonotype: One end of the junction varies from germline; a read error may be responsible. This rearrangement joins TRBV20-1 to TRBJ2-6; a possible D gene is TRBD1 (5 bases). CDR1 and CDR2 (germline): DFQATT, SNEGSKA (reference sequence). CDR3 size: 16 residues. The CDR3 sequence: CSARDLWSAGANALTF. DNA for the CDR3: TGCAGTGCTAGAGATCTGTGGAGCGCTGGGGCCAACGCCCTGACTTTC.

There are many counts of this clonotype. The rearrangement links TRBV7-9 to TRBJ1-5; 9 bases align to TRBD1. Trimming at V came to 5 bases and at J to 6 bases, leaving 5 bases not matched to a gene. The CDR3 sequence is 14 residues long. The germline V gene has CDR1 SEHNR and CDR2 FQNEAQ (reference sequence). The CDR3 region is CASSPGQGIQPQHF. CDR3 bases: TGTGCCAGCAGCCCCGGACAGGGGATTCAGCCCCAGCATTTT.

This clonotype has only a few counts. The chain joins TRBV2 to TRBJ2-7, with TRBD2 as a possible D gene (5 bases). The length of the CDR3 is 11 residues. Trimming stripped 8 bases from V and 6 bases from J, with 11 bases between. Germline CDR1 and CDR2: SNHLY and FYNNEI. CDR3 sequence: CASDYPTEQYF. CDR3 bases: TGTGCCAGCGACTACCCGACCGAGCAGTACTTC.

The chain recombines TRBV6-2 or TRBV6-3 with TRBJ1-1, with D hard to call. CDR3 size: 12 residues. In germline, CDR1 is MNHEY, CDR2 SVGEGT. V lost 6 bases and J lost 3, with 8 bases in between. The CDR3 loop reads CASRSYDTEAFF. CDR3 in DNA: TGTGCCAGCAGATCATACGACACTGAAGCTTTCTTT.

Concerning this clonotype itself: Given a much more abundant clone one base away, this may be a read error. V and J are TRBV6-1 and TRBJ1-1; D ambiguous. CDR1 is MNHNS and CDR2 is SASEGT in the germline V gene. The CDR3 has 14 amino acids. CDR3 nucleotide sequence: TGTGCCAGCAGTGAAGATTCACGGTGGACTGGAGCTTTCTTT. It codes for CASSEDSRWTGAFF.

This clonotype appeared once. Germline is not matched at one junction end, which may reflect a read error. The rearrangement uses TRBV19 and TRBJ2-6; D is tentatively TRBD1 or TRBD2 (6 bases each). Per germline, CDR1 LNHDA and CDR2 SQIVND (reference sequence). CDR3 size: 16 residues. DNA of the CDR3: TGTGCCAGTAGTATGGGGGGCCGCTCTGGGGCCAACGCCCTGACTTTC. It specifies CASSMGGRSGANALTF.

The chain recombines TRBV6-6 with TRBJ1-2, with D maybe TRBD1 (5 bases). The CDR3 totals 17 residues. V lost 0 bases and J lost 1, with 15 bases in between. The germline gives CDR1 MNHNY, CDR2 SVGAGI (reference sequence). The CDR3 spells CASSYSMEGRNNYGYTF. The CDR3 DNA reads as TGTGCCAGCAGTTACTCGATGGAGGGGCGCAATAACTATGGCTACACCTTC.

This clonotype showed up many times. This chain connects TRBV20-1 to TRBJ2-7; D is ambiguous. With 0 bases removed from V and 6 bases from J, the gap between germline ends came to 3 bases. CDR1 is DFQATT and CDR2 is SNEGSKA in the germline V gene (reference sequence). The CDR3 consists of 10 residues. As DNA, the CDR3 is TGCAGTGCTAGAGAGGGCGAGCAGTACTTC. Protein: CSAREGEQYF.

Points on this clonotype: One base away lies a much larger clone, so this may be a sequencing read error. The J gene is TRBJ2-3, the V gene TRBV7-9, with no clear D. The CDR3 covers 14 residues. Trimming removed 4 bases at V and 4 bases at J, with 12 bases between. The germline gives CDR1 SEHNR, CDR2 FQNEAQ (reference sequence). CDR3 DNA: TGTGCCAGCAGCTCAATGGAGTCCGCAGATACGCAGTATTTT. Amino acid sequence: CASSSMESADTQYF.

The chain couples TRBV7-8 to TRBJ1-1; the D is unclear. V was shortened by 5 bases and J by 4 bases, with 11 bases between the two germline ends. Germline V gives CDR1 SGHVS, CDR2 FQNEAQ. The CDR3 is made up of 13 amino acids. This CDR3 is CASSRSSITEAFF. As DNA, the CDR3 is TGTGCCAGCAGCAGAAGTTCGATCACTGAAGCTTTCTTT.

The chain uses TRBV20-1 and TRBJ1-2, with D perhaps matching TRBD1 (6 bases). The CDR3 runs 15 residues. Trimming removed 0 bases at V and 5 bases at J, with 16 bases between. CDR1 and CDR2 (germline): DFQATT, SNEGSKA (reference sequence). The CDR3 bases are TGCAGTGCTAGAGATGACGGGGGGCGCATTTATGGCTACACCTTC. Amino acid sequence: CSARDDGGRIYGYTF.

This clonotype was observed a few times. In nucleotides, the CDR3 is TGTGCCAGCAGACCTGGACAGGGTTTGGGGGGGGACTCTAATGAAAAACTGTTTTTT. It translates to CASRPGQGLGGDSNEKLFF. V and J are TRBV27 and TRBJ1-4, with 8 bases fitting TRBD1. CDR1 is MNHEY, CDR2 SMNVEV, per germline (reference sequence). The ends lost 6 bases at V and 3 bases at J; junction bases unmatched: 18. CDR3 length equals 19 residues.

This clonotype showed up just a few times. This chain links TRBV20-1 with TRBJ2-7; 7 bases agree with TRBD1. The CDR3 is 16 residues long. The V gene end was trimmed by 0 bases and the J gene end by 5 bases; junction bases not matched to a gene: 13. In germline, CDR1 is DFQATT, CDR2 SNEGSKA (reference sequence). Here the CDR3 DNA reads TGCAGTGCTAGAGATGTGGAGACAGGGTGGAGAAACGAGCAGTACTTC. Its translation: CSARDVETGWRNEQYF.

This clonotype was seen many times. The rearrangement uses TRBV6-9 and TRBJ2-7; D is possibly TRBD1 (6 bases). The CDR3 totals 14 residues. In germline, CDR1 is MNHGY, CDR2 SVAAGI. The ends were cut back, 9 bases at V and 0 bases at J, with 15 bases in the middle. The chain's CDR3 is CARRPIGGSYEQYF. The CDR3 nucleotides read TGTGCCAGGAGGCCCATAGGGGGCTCCTACGAGCAGTACTTC.

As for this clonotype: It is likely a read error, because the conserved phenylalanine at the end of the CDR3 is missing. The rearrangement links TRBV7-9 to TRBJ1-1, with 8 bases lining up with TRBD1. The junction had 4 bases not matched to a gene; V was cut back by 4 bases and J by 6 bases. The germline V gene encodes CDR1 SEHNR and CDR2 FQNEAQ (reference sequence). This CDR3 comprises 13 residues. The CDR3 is CASSSLDRAEAFY. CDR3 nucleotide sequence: TGTGCCAGCAGCTCTTTGGACAGGGCTGAAGCTTTCTAT.

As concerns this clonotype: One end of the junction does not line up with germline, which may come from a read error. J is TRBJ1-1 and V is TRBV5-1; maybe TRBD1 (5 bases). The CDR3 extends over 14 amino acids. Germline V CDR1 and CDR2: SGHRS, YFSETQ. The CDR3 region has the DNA TGCGCCGGCAGTGACGGGACCCATAACACTGAAGCTTTCTTT. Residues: CAGSDGTHNTEAFF.

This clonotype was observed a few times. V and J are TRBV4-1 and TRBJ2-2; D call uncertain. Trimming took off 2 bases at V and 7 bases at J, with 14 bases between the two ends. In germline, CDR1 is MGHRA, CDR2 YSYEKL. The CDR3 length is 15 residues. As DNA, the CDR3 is TGCGCCAGCAGCCAAACCCCGGCGTTTAGCGGGGAGCTGTTTTTT. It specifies CASSQTPAFSGELFF.

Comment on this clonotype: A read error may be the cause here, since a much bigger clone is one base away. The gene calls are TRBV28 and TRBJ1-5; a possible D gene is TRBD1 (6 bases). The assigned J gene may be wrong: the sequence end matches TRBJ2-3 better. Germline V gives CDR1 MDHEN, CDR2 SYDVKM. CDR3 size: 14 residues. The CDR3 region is CASRVIQGTQPQYF. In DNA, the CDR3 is TGTGCCAGCAGGGTGATACAGGGCACTCAGCCCCAGTATTTT.

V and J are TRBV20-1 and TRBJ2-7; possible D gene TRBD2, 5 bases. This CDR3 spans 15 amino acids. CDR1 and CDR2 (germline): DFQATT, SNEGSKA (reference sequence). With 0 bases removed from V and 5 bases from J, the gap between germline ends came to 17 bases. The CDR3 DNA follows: TGCAGTGCTAGAGATGATACAGAGGGCGTCGACGAGCAGTACTTC. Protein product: CSARDDTEGVDEQYF.

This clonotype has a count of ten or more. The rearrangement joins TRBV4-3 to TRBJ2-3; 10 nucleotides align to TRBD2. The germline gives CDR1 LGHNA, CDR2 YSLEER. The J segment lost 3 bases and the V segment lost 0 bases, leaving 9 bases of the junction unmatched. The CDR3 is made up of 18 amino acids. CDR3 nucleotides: TGCGCCAGCAGCCAAGATAGGGCTAGCGGGAGAGTAACAGATACGCAGTATTTT. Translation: CASSQDRASGRVTDTQYF.